These T cell receptor beta chains were read from a single sample in a study of blood T cell repertoires in COVID-19. Libraries were prepared by immunoSEQ multiplex PCR; TCRdb keeps only in-frame clonotypes and omits some of them. The sample records approximately 190,000 clones, roughly 81% being singletons. The source material was peripheral blood. The receptor source for this set is a woman aged 70-85 years with active or convalescent COVID-19. CDR3s include the opening cysteine and the closing phenylalanine or tryptophan. The D gene is left open where the match is weak. The size of a clone is reported for some rows only, either as once, few or many, or as a class for expanded clones.

>TRBJ2-3|.|TRBD2|TRBV5-6
CASSGGDAGTDTQYF
TGTGCCAGCAGCGGGGGGGACGCGGGCACAGATACGCAGTATTTT
>TRBJ2-1|.|TRBD1|TRBV5-1
CASSLVGTGSNEQFF
TGCGCCAGCAGCTTGGTAGGGACAGGGTCGAATGAGCAGTTCTTC
>TRBJ2-7|.|.|TRBV30
CAWSEPPWTLTYEQYF
TGTGCCTGGAGTGAGCCCCCGTGGACTCTTACCTACGAGCAGTACTTC
>TRBJ1-4|.|.|TRBV19
CASSTGPGTNEKLFF
TGTGCCAGTAGTACAGGGCCCGGCACTAATGAAAAACTGTTTTTT
>TRBJ2-1|.|TRBD2|TRBV6-1
CASSERDYSLAGGYEQFF
TGTGCCAGCAGTGAAAGGGACTACAGCCTAGCGGGAGGTTATGAGCAGTTCTTC
>TRBJ2-2|once|TRBD2|TRBV5-1
CASSLVAGTPANTGELFF
TGCGCCAGCAGCTTGGTAGCGGGGACTCCCGCGAACACCGGGGAGCTGTTTTTT
>TRBJ2-1|.|TRBD2|TRBV6-5
CASRRTSSYNEQFF
TGTGCCAGCAGGAGGACTAGCTCCTACAATGAGCAGTTCTTC
>TRBJ1-5|large|.|TRBV6-6
CASSAGVEQPQHF
TGTGCCAGCAGCGCGGGGGTGGAGCAGCCCCAGCATTTT
>TRBJ2-6|few|.|TRBV7-2
CASSLLPSLEGAGANVLTF
TGTGCCAGCAGCTTACTCCCCTCCCTCGAGGGGGCTGGGGCCAACGTCCTGACTTTC
>TRBJ2-1|few|.|TRBV25-1
CASAVQGTYNEQFF
TGTGCCAGCGCAGTACAGGGCACCTACAATGAGCAGTTCTTC
>TRBJ2-5|.|.|TRBV29-1
CSVESSAMGPQYF
TGCAGCGTTGAATCATCGGCGATGGGGCCCCAGTACTTC
>TRBJ1-4|.|.|TRBV6-6
CASSYSGEKLFF
TGTGCCAGCAGTTACTCCGGGGAAAAACTGTTTTTT
>TRBJ2-1|.|TRBD1|TRBV7-9
CASSLGQGELSYNEQFF
TGTGCCAGCAGCTTAGGACAGGGGGAGTTGTCCTACAATGAGCAGTTCTTC
>TRBJ2-7|few|TRBD2|TRBV28
CASSLNGRADEQYF
TGTGCCAGCAGTTTAAACGGGAGGGCTGACGAGCAGTACTTC
>TRBJ2-2|.|TRBD2|TRBV28
CASIWGAGGTGELFF
TGTGCCAGCATCTGGGGAGCGGGAGGTACCGGGGAGCTGTTTTTT
>TRBJ2-2|.|TRBD1|TRBV5-1
CASSSGTGGTGELFF
TGCGCCAGCAGCTCCGGGACAGGGGGCACCGGGGAGCTGTTTTTT
>TRBJ2-7|once|TRBD2|TRBV5-1
CASSPAGLAGPYEQYF
TGCGCCAGCAGCCCGGCCGGCCTAGCGGGCCCCTACGAGCAGTACTTC
>TRBJ1-6|few|.|TRBV5-1
CASSGGMLNSPLHF
TGCGCCAGCAGCGGGGGGATGCTTAATTCACCCCTCCACTTT
>TRBJ2-7|.|.|TRBV11-2
CASSLGLEQYF
TGTGCCAGCAGCTTAGGGCTTGAGCAGTACTTC
>TRBJ2-7|.|TRBD2|TRBV7-8
CASSFKVYAPSGISYEQYF
TGTGCCAGCAGCTTTAAGGTCTATGCACCTAGCGGGATATCCTACGAGCAGTACTTC
>TRBJ1-1|.|.|TRBV15
CATSRDRVVGAFF
TGTGCCACCAGCAGAGATCGGGTGGTGGGAGCTTTCTTT
>TRBJ2-1|.|.|TRBV28
CASSFNNEQFF
TGTGCCAGCAGTTTTAACAATGAGCAGTTCTTC
>TRBJ2-1|.|.|TRBV12-5
CASGLVYTGENNEQFF
TGTGCTAGTGGTTTGGTATATACGGGAGAGAACAATGAGCAGTTCTTC
>TRBJ2-1|.|TRBD2|TRBV18
CASSPSGTRHFSEQFF
TGTGCCAGCTCACCATCCGGGACTAGACACTTTAGTGAGCAGTTCTTC
>TRBJ1-4|.|TRBD1|TRBV9
CASSAGQGTSGNEKLFF
TGTGCCAGCAGCGCCGGACAGGGGACTAGTGGTAATGAAAAACTGTTTTTT
>TRBJ1-1|.|.|TRBV4-1
CASSQGVRGFTEAFF
TGCGCCAGCAGCCAAGGGGTCAGAGGATTCACTGAAGCTTTCTTT
>TRBJ1-1|.|.|TRBV7-9
CASSFAGTEAFF
TGTGCCAGCAGCTTCGCGGGCACTGAAGCTTTCTTT
>TRBJ2-7|few|.|TRBV6-5
CASSSLTRGYEQYF
TGTGCCAGCAGTTCCCTAACGAGGGGGTACGAGCAGTACTTC
>TRBJ2-7|.|TRBD1|TRBV7-9
CASSNDPGQGSYEQYF
TGTGCCAGCAGCAACGATCCGGGACAGGGATCTTACGAGCAGTACTTC
>TRBJ2-7|once|.|TRBV7-8
CASSLEDKQYF
TGTGCCAGCAGCTTAGAGGACAAGCAGTACTTC
>TRBJ2-2|.|.|TRBV5-1
CASSMDAGNTGELFF
TGCGCCAGCAGCATGGATGCCGGGAACACCGGGGAGCTGTTTTTT
>TRBJ2-1|.|TRBD2|TRBV6-1
CASSELGTSGTMYNEQFF
TGTGCCAGCAGTGAACTAGGGACTAGCGGGACAATGTACAATGAGCAGTTCTTC
>TRBJ2-7|.|.|TRBV3-1/TRBV3-2
CASSQGGLEQYF
TGTGCCAGCAGCCAAGGTGGACTTGAGCAGTACTTC
>TRBJ2-3|once|TRBD2|TRBV7-9
CASSHVAGGPADTQYF
TGTGCCAGCAGCCACGTCGCGGGAGGGCCCGCAGATACGCAGTATTTT
>TRBJ2-1|.|.|TRBV3-1/TRBV3-2
CASSYAGWRGGSYNEQFF
TGTGCCAGCAGCTACGCCGGTTGGAGGGGGGGGTCATACAATGAGCAGTTCTTC
>TRBJ2-1|.|TRBD2|TRBV7-6
CASSLEASGRALNNEQFF
TGTGCCAGCAGCTTAGAGGCTAGCGGGAGGGCATTAAACAATGAGCAGTTCTTC
>TRBJ2-1|once|TRBD2|TRBV5-4
CASSLSLAGGLDEQFF
TGTGCCAGCAGCTTGAGCCTAGCGGGAGGGTTGGATGAGCAGTTCTTC
>TRBJ2-7|.|TRBD2|TRBV19
CASRNGASGLYEQYF
TGTGCCAGTAGGAATGGGGCTAGCGGCCTCTACGAGCAGTACTTC
>TRBJ2-1|.|TRBD2|TRBV27
CASSPPKRGSYNEQFF
TGTGCCAGCAGTCCGCCCAAGCGGGGGTCCTACAATGAGCAGTTCTTC
>TRBJ2-2|.|TRBD1|TRBV28
CASSRTGTGPGELFF
TGTGCCAGCAGTAGGACCGGGACAGGGCCCGGGGAGCTGTTTTTT
>TRBJ2-1|once|.|TRBV7-9
CASSLQGAGLVVEQFF
TGTGCCAGCAGCTTACAGGGGGCTGGACTAGTGGTTGAGCAGTTCTTC
>TRBJ2-3|.|.|TRBV7-9
CASSSRASTDTQYF
TGTGCCAGCAGCTCCCGAGCGTCTACAGATACGCAGTATTTT
>TRBJ2-7|.|.|TRBV7-2
CASSSSTSSGVYEQYF
TGTGCCAGCAGCTCCTCGACTAGTTCCGGGGTCTACGAGCAGTACTTC
>TRBJ1-6|.|TRBD1|TRBV6-6
CASRPPGQENSPLHF
TGTGCCAGCAGGCCCCCGGGACAGGAGAATTCACCCCTCCACTTT
>TRBJ1-1|.|.|TRBV28
CASSLTRGGTEAFF
TGTGCCAGCAGTTTGACAAGAGGGGGTACTGAAGCTTTCTTT
>TRBJ1-5|.|.|TRBV7-9
CASSFAGGSNQPQHF
TGTGCCAGCAGCTTTGCCGGGGGGAGCAATCAGCCCCAGCATTTT
>TRBJ2-5|many|.|TRBV14
CASSQALGSGPSETQYF
TGTGCCAGCAGCCAAGCATTGGGGAGCGGCCCTTCAGAGACCCAGTACTTC
>TRBJ2-5|.|TRBD1|TRBV28
CASSFGGQEETQYF
TGTGCCAGCAGTTTTGGGGGACAGGAAGAGACCCAGTACTTC
>TRBJ1-2|.|TRBD1|TRBV3-1/TRBV3-2
CASSQVHRGHGYTF
TGTGCCAGCAGCCAAGTCCACAGGGGACATGGCTACACCTTC
>TRBJ1-1|.|TRBD1|TRBV15
CATSRGDRMNTEAFF
TGTGCCACCAGCAGGGGGGACAGGATGAACACTGAAGCTTTCTTT
>TRBJ1-2|.|TRBD1|TRBV6-5
CASRRTGVEGYTF
TGTGCCAGCAGACGGACAGGGGTAGAGGGCTACACCTTC
>TRBJ1-1|.|TRBD1|TRBV24-1
CATSDLRTGEAFF
TGTGCCACCAGTGATCTGCGGACAGGTGAAGCTTTCTTT
>TRBJ2-3|.|.|TRBV6-6
CASNLYLESTDTQYF
TGTGCCAGCAACCTTTACCTGGAGAGCACAGATACGCAGTATTTT
>TRBJ2-7|.|.|TRBV7-9
CASSYQTGTNPKEQYF
TGTGCCAGCAGCTATCAAACAGGGACCAATCCTAAGGAGCAGTACTTC
>TRBJ2-6|.|.|TRBV19
CASSITGSGANVLTF
TGTGCCAGTAGCATAACAGGGTCTGGGGCCAACGTCCTGACTTTC